The 24 T cell receptor beta chains listed next were all sequenced from one sample in a study of T cell responses to AZD1222 COVID-19 vaccine. Sequenced by immunoSEQ multiplex PCR; TCRdb stores in-frame clones only, minus some. The repertoire consists of around 140,000 clones, with about 90% occurring once and the leading ten covering 7.5% to 9.5%. This material consisted of peripheral blood, taken 28 days after the second dose of the MenACWY control vaccine. These receptors all come from an adult who received the MenACWY meningococcal vaccine as a control.

The chain couples TRBV15 to TRBJ1-6, with 8 nucleotides matching TRBD1. V dropped 3 bases and J dropped 0; count of bases not matched to a gene: 7. CDR1 is LNHNV, CDR2 YYDKDF, per germline (reference sequence). This CDR3 is 18 amino acids long. This CDR3 reads CATSRETGGISYNSPLHF. The CDR3 DNA reads as TGTGCCACCAGCAGGGAAACAGGGGGTATCTCCTATAATTCACCCCTCCACTTT. Based on the CDR3 plus reference TRBV15 and TRBJ1-6, the full variable domain is DAMVIQNPRYQVTQFGKPVTLSCSQTLNHNVMYWYQQKSSQAPKLLFHYYDKDFNNEADTPDNFQSRRPNTSFCFLDIRSPGLGDTAMYLCATSRETGGISYNSPLHFGNGTRLTVT.

This rearrangement joins TRBV24-1 to TRBJ2-5; no reliable D call. CDR1 and CDR2 from the germline V gene are KGHDR and SFDVKD. The ends were cut back, 4 bases at V and 4 bases at J, with 12 bases in the middle. This CDR3 comprises 14 residues. The CDR3 region is CATSERWGGETQYF. In nucleotides, the CDR3 is TGTGCCACCAGTGAAAGGTGGGGTGGAGAGACCCAGTACTTC.

In this sample, this clone turned up once. The chain combines TRBV28 with TRBJ2-7; tentatively, D is TRBD2 (6 bases). The CDR3 is made up of 16 amino acids. V lost 8 bases, J lost 0 bases, and 20 bases lay in between. Germline values: CDR1 MDHEN, CDR2 SYDVKM. This CDR3 is CASYPLGAGTSYEQYF. The CDR3 DNA is TGTGCCAGCTACCCCCTGGGCGCGGGGACCTCCTACGAGCAGTACTTC.

The chain carries TRBV18 and TRBJ1-1; D is ambiguous. Germline CDR1 and CDR2: KGHSH and LQKENI. V was shortened by 2 bases and J by 0 bases, with 7 bases between the two germline ends. The CDR3 has 14 residues. CDR3 sequence (DNA): TGTGCCAGCTCACCAACAGCCATGAACACTGAAGCTTTCTTT. Amino acid sequence: CASSPTAMNTEAFF.

The rearrangement joins TRBV6-2 or TRBV6-3 to TRBJ1-4, with D hard to call. This CDR3 spans 17 amino acids. Germline CDR1 and CDR2: MNHEY and SVGEGT. Trimming shortened V by 7 bases and J by 5 bases, and 23 bases separated the two germline ends. This CDR3 is CASTPHRGLTENEKLFF. CDR3 coding DNA: TGTGCCAGCACCCCACATCGAGGACTTACCGAAAATGAAAAACTGTTTTTT.

As concerns this clone: Other DNA sequences in this specimen translate into the identical CDR3. The rearrangement joins TRBV6-2 or TRBV6-3 to TRBJ2-6; D gene ambiguous. Looked up from germline, CDR1 is MNHEY and CDR2 is SVGEGT. This CDR3 has 15 residues. V was clipped by 3 bases and J by 0 bases, with 6 bases between them. CDR3 amino acids: CASSYGGSGANVLTF. CDR3 DNA sequence: TGTGCCAGCAGTTATGGTGGCTCTGGGGCCAACGTCCTGACTTTC.

This sequence joins TRBV9 and TRBJ2-5, with no clear D. The germline V gene encodes CDR1 SGDLS and CDR2 YYNGEE. This CDR3 has 14 amino acids. Trimming removed 1 base at V and 3 bases at J, with 10 bases between. The CDR3 coding sequence is TGTGCCAGCAGCGTAAGTGGTGGGAAAGAGACCCAGTACTTC. Its translation is CASSVSGGKETQYF.

This clone showed up just once. The chain carries TRBV3-1 (or the pseudogene TRBV3-2) and TRBJ2-7; TRBD2 matches at 8 bases. The CDR3 spans 15 residues. Per the germline V gene, CDR1 is LGHDT and CDR2 is YNNKEL (reference sequence). V shed 4 bases and J 0 bases; nucleotides not matched to a gene: 5. CDR3 residues: CASSLASGGSYEQYF. The CDR3 DNA is TGTGCCAGCAGCCTCGCGAGCGGGGGCTCCTACGAGCAGTACTTC.

This chain uses TRBV18 with TRBJ2-5, with D perhaps TRBD1 (6 bases). This CDR3 spans 11 amino acids. Between the trimmed V and J ends, which lost 8 bases and 3 bases, there was a span of 7 bases. Germline V gives CDR1 KGHSH, CDR2 LQKENI. This CDR3 is CASHREETQYF. The CDR3 nucleotides read TGTGCCAGCCACAGGGAAGAGACCCAGTACTTC.

The V and J genes are TRBV29-1 and TRBJ2-5; the match to TRBD2 covers 12 bases. Germline CDR1 SQVTM, CDR2 ANQGSEA. Trimming cost V 2 bases and J 5 bases; bases outside gene matches: 9. This CDR3 is built from 16 residues. CDR3: CSVERAPSGRGETQYF. The DNA of the CDR3 is TGCAGCGTTGAACGAGCGCCTAGCGGGAGGGGCGAGACCCAGTACTTC.

The chain combines TRBV24-1 with TRBJ1-4, with D perhaps TRBD1 (6 bases). The CDR3 is 15 amino acids. Between the trimmed V and J ends, which lost 5 bases and 4 bases, there was a span of 13 bases. Germline assignment: CDR1 KGHDR and CDR2 SFDVKD. In nucleotides, the CDR3 is TGTGCCACCAGTGGGTCTGGACAGAATAATGAAAAACTGTTTTTT. Translated, it gives CATSGSGQNNEKLFF.

V gene TRBV11-1 combines with J gene TRBJ2-7; D unclear. This CDR3 is built from 13 residues. Trimming cost V 5 bases and J 7 bases, with 15 bases left between them. Per germline, CDR1 SGHAT and CDR2 FQDESV (reference sequence). The CDR3 here is CASSNPNEVEQYF. The DNA for the CDR3 is TGTGCCAGCAGCAATCCCAACGAGGTGGAGCAGTACTTC.

The gene calls are TRBV19 and TRBJ1-4, with D possibly matching TRBD1 (6 bases). CDR1 and CDR2 (germline): LNHDA, SQIVND (reference sequence). The CDR3 runs 14 residues. The ends were cut back, 5 bases at V and 5 bases at J, with 12 bases in the middle. Here the CDR3 DNA reads TGTGCCAGTAGTCTCGGGACACCGAATGAAAAACTGTTTTTT. Its protein product is CASSLGTPNEKLFF. The full variable domain, rest sourced from reference TRBV19 and TRBJ1-4, is DGGITQSPKYLFRKEGQNVTLSCEQNLNHDAMYWYRQDPGQGLRLIYYSQIVNDFQKGDIAEGYSVSREKKESFPLTVTSAQKNPTAFYLCASSLGTPNEKLFFGSGTQLSVL.

As concerns this clone: This CDR3 is also generated by other DNA sequences in the sample. The chain couples TRBV7-2 to TRBJ1-1, with D unresolved. The CDR3 consists of 13 residues. Between the trimmed V and J ends, which lost 6 bases and 1 base, there was a span of 9 bases. CDR1 is SGHTA and CDR2 is FQGNSA in the germline V gene. The CDR3 DNA is TGTGCCAGCAGTCTGTACAGGAACACTGAAGCTTTCTTT. This codes for CASSLYRNTEAFF.

The V call is TRBV4-3, the J call TRBJ2-7, with unresolved D. CDR1 and CDR2 from the germline V gene are LGHNA and YSLEER. V was trimmed by 0 bases and J by 4 bases, leaving 10 bases between them. There are 14 residues in the CDR3. The CDR3 sequence is CASSQEAGFYEQYF. DNA for the CDR3: TGCGCCAGCAGCCAAGAGGCAGGCTTTTACGAGCAGTACTTC.

This rearrangement joins TRBV6-5 to TRBJ1-4; D is uncertain. In germline, CDR1 is MNHEY, CDR2 SVGAGI. Deletions cut 2 bases from V and 8 bases from J, with 12 bases between. The CDR3 totals 14 residues. The CDR3 loop is CASSYSYRAEKLFF. CDR3 bases: TGTGCCAGCAGTTACAGTTATAGGGCCGAAAAACTGTTTTTT.

The chain carries TRBV5-8 and TRBJ2-5; 10 positions match TRBD1. Germline trimming cut 3 bases from V and 4 bases from J; bases unmatched to any gene: 9. The CDR3 is 16 amino acids. Germline loops: CDR1 SGHTS, CDR2 YDEGEE. CDR3: CASSSWTGGRVETQYF. The CDR3 DNA follows: TGTGCCAGCAGCTCATGGACAGGGGGGCGGGTAGAGACCCAGTACTTC.

The chain couples TRBV12-3 or TRBV12-4 to TRBJ1-5, with D unclear. Trimming shortened V by 2 bases and J by 0 bases, and 2 bases separated the two germline ends. This CDR3 contains 13 residues. The CDR3 bases are TGTGCCAGCAGTTTATATAGCAATCAGCCCCAGCATTTT. It specifies CASSLYSNQPQHF.

This chain links TRBV18 with TRBJ1-1, with D perhaps matching TRBD1 (5 bases). Per the germline V gene, CDR1 is KGHSH and CDR2 is LQKENI. Trimming removed 4 bases from V and 4 bases from J, with 7 bases in between. This CDR3 region has 12 residues. CDR3 region: CASSLDITEAFF. The CDR3 coding sequence is TGTGCCAGCTCACTGGACATCACTGAAGCTTTCTTT.

The CDR3, as DNA: TGTGCCAGCAAAATCCTACACACTGAAGCTTTCTTT. Protein product: CASKILHTEAFF. The chain couples TRBV28 to TRBJ1-1; no firm D call. The CDR3 has 12 residues. The germline V gene encodes CDR1 MDHEN and CDR2 SYDVKM. Trimming removed 7 bases from V and 3 bases from J, with 9 bases in between.

The V and J genes are TRBV21-1 and TRBJ2-3; TRBD1, the table's D call, was not compared with the DNA. TRBV21-1 has pseudogene status. This CDR3 is 18 amino acids long. CDR3 DNA sequence: TGTGCCAGCAGCCTCCCGGGCTACCGAGACAGGGGGCGGGATACGCAGTATTTT. It encodes CASSLPGYRDRGRDTQYF.

The chain employs TRBV25-1 and TRBJ2-2; no firm D call. Germline V gene data show CDR1 as MGHDK and CDR2 as SYGVNS. CDR3 length equals 11 residues. The V and J ends lost 6 bases and 1 base respectively, with 0 bases between them. The CDR3 sequence is CASRNTGELFF. Here the CDR3 DNA reads TGTGCCAGCAGGAACACCGGGGAGCTGTTTTTT. Drawing the rest from reference TRBV25-1 and TRBJ2-2, the complete variable domain is EADIYQTPRYLVIGTGKKITLECSQTMGHDKMYWYQQDPGMELHLIHYSYGVNSTEKGDLSSESTVSRIRTEHFPLTLESARPSHTSQYLCASRNTGELFFGEGSRLTVL.

J is TRBJ2-5 and V is TRBV27, with TRBD2 matching 8 bases. This CDR3 has 16 amino acids. Germline trimming cut 5 bases from V and 2 bases from J; bases unmatched to any gene: 10. Germline V gives CDR1 MNHEY, CDR2 SMNVEV (reference sequence). The CDR3 nucleotides are TGTGCCAGCAGTACTCCGGGACTAGTCGGACAAGAGACCCAGTACTTC. Encoded protein: CASSTPGLVGQETQYF.

V is TRBV5-1 and J is TRBJ1-1; 8 bases agree with TRBD1. Per germline, CDR1 SGHRS and CDR2 YFSETQ. This CDR3 is 15 amino acids long. Losses at the gene ends were 4 bases for V and 5 bases for J; bases not matched to a gene: 10. Written as DNA, the CDR3 is TGCGCCAGCAGCCCAGGGAACAGGGGGAATACTGAAGCTTTCTTT. It is translated as CASSPGNRGNTEAFF.